Below are 18 T cell receptor beta chains sequenced from a single sample in a study of T cell clonality in common variable immunodeficiency (dated by TCRdb to the mid-2010s). Results the study describes overall, beyond this receptor: CVID TCRbeta sequences were reported to have fewer deletions and N-nucleotide insertions and to lack highly modified clones with 13 or more V deletions.

The antigens of these receptors remain unknown. Library method: the immunoSEQ multiplex PCR assay. TCRdb limited this immuneACCESS table to in-frame rearrangements with V and J called. A share of clones is missing; checked studies link under half to unresolved V genes, and the rest is unexplained. For this sample the table reports about 23,000 clones, with no clone seen just once. The ten largest clonotypes hold about 10% of the sample. The specimen was peripheral blood mononuclear cells. The origin of the receptors is a human donor with common variable immunodeficiency.

Comment on this clone: The read comes to an end 3 residues before the CDR3 does, leaving the germline J gene to fill in the end. The rearrangement joins TRBV5-4 to TRBJ2-7, with 9 bases aligning to TRBD1. Germline CDR1 reads SGHNT; CDR2 reads YYREEE (reference sequence). Trimming took 9 bases from V and 3 from J; bases not matched to a gene: 16. The CDR3 is 16 residues long. The sequenced part of the CDR3 DNA is TGTGCCACCTCACAGGGGGCTTCGGACCCTTACTACGAG. Its protein product is CATSQGASDPYYE. The entire CDR3 sequence reads CATSQGASDPYYEQYF.

This clone has more than one count but fewer than ten. Read data end 3 residues before the CDR3 end; the end is taken from the germline J gene. The rearrangement links TRBV5-1 to TRBJ2-3; the match to TRBD2 covers 12 bases. The CDR3 is made up of 15 amino acids. CDR1 is SGHRS, CDR2 YFSETQ, per germline. Trimming at V came to 3 bases and at J to 4 bases, leaving 3 bases not matched to a gene. The covered CDR3 bases are TGCGCCAGCAGCTATACTAGCGGGAGGTCAGATACG. Protein sequence: CASSYTSGRSDT. The complete CDR3 reads CASSYTSGRSDTQYF.

Concerning this clone: The CDR3 end is not reached by the read, which stops 3 residues before it; the germline J gene fills it in. V is TRBV18 and J is TRBJ1-2; D gene uncertain. Germline loops: CDR1 KGHSH, CDR2 LQKENI. The length of the CDR3 is 14 residues. V was cut by 5 bases and J by 6 bases, with 16 bases left in between. The DNA read from the CDR3 is TGTGCCAGCTCATCAACGGGGTTAGGGAATGGC. Its protein product is CASSSTGLGNG. The entire CDR3 protein reads CASSSTGLGNGYTF.

This clone has just a few counts. The read terminates 3 residues ahead of where the CDR3 ends, so the germline J gene completes it. The rearrangement joins TRBV6-1 to TRBJ1-1; weak D call: TRBD1 (6 bases). The CDR3 has 14 amino acids. CDR1 is MNHNS and CDR2 is SASEGT in the germline V gene. CDR3 residues: CASSEAQTGGKAFF. CDR3 DNA, as far as it was read: TGTGCCAGCAGTGAAGCTCAGACAGGTGGAAAA.

This clone was detected a few times. The chain's CDR3 is CAWSLAGHPYNSPLHF. The sequenced CDR3 bases are TGTGCCTGGAGTTTGGCGGGACATCCCTATAATTCACCC. This rearrangement joins TRBV30 to TRBJ1-6; the D gene is possibly TRBD1 (6 bases). The read is 3 residues too short to cover the CDR3 end, so that end is filled in from the germline J gene. The V end lost 2 bases, the J end lost 2 bases, and 13 bases lay between the germline ends. Germline V CDR1 and CDR2: GTSNPN, SVGIG (reference sequence). This CDR3 has 16 amino acids.

This clone has a count of ten or more. The CDR3 is cut off 3 residues early in the read; its end comes from the germline J gene. The chain combines TRBV30 with TRBJ2-1; 10 bases map to TRBD1. The germline CDR1 and CDR2 sequences are GTSNPN and SVGIG (reference sequence). Trimming removed 2 bases from V and 8 bases from J; junction bases left unmatched: 6. The CDR3 runs 14 residues. The chain's CDR3 is CAWSTGTGVHEQFF. The sequenced CDR3 bases are TGTGCCTGGAGTACCGGGACAGGGGTCCATGAG.

About this clone itself: Read data end 3 residues before the CDR3 end; the end is taken from the germline J gene. The chain combines TRBV5-1 with TRBJ2-3, with TRBD2 matching over 14 bases. CDR1 is SGHRS, CDR2 YFSETQ, per germline. The CDR3 runs 18 residues. Trimming took 0 bases from V and 5 from J; bases not matched to a gene: 8. Partial CDR3 DNA: TGCGCCAGCAGCTTGGAAGGGACTAGCGGGAGTTTTAGAGATACG. It is translated as CASSLEGTSGSFRDT. From start to end, the CDR3 is CASSLEGTSGSFRDTQYF.

In this sample, this clone turned up a few times. The read falls 3 residues short of the CDR3 end, and the missing part is taken from the germline J gene. The chain couples TRBV7-8 to TRBJ1-2; no firm D call. This CDR3 has 14 residues. Trimming took off 5 bases at V and 4 bases at J, with 14 bases between the two ends. The germline CDR1 and CDR2 sequences are SGHVS and FQNEAQ. The sequenced CDR3 bases are TGTGCCAGCAGCCCCCCCCGGGTCCTCTATGGC. Translation gives CASSPPRVLYG. The full CDR3 reads CASSPPRVLYGYTF.

This clone showed up many times. From the germline J gene comes the end of the CDR3, since the read stops 3 residues before it. The chain is built from TRBV12-5 and TRBJ2-5; D perhaps matches TRBD1 (5 bases). The length of the CDR3 is 14 residues. Germline V gene sequence: CDR1 LGHNT, CDR2 FRNRAP. V lost 6 bases and J lost 5, with 16 bases in between. The covered CDR3 bases are TGTGCTAGTGGGGCCGGGCCCAAGGGGGAGACC. Protein sequence: CASGAGPKGET. The whole CDR3 region reads CASGAGPKGETQYF.

As to this clone: The read halts 3 residues ahead of the CDR3 end, with the missing end drawn from the germline J gene. The V gene is TRBV18, the J gene TRBJ1-1; TRBD1 matches 7 bases. V was pared by 6 bases and J by 2 bases, with 6 bases of the junction left unmatched. The CDR3 has 14 amino acids. Germline V CDR1 and CDR2: KGHSH, LQKENI. Incomplete CDR3 DNA: TGTGCCAGCTCGCCGACAGGGCATAACACTGAA. It is translated as CASSPTGHNTE. The entire CDR3 is CASSPTGHNTEAFF.

A note on this clone: The read comes to an end 3 residues before the CDR3 does, leaving the germline J gene to fill in the end. The chain employs TRBV6-1 and TRBJ2-6, with D unresolved. The CDR3 runs to 16 residues. The V end was cut by 4 bases, the J end by 2 bases, with 12 bases between. The germline V gene has CDR1 MNHNS and CDR2 SASEGT. Partial CDR3 DNA: TGTGCCAGCAGTGCCCTACAGACGACTGGGGCCAACGTC. Amino acid sequence: CASSALQTTGANV. In full, the CDR3 is CASSALQTTGANVLTF.

This clone was picked up a small number of times. The CDR3 end is not reached by the read, which stops 3 residues before it; the germline J gene fills it in. The chain has TRBV2 and TRBJ2-1; D unresolved. The CDR3 runs 12 residues. Looked up from germline, CDR1 is SNHLY and CDR2 is FYNNEI. The germline V and J ends were trimmed by 8 bases and 6 bases, with 11 bases remaining between them. Here the CDR3 reads CASGQAANEQFF. The covered CDR3 bases are TGTGCCAGCGGTCAGGCCGCCAATGAG.

Notes on this clone: Read data end 3 residues before the CDR3 end; the end is taken from the germline J gene. The chain couples TRBV19 to TRBJ1-1; TRBD1 aligns across 8 bases. V lost 6 bases, J lost 2 bases, and 5 bases stayed unmatched. The CDR3 has 14 residues. Per the germline V gene, CDR1 is LNHDA and CDR2 is SQIVND (reference sequence). The covered CDR3 bases are TGTGCCAGTAGAGTACAGGGGGGTAACACTGAA. The encoded protein is CASRVQGGNTE. The full CDR3 protein reads CASRVQGGNTEAFF.

At least ten counts were recorded for this clone. The read finishes 3 residues shy of the CDR3 end, and the germline J gene is used to complete it. The chain combines TRBV5-1 with TRBJ2-7; the match to TRBD1 covers 7 bases. Germline CDR1 is SGHRS and CDR2 is YFSETQ. Trimming at V came to 0 bases and at J to 3 bases, leaving 9 bases not matched to a gene. The length of the CDR3 is 16 residues. This chain's CDR3 is CASSLAGQDPHYEQYF. The CDR3 bases that were read are TGCGCCAGCAGCTTGGCAGGACAGGACCCTCACTACGAG.

This clone has just a few counts. The CDR3 loop is CASSEGQGGNSPLHF. The sequenced part of the CDR3 DNA is TGTGCCAGCAGCGAAGGACAGGGTGGAAATTCACCC. The chain has TRBV7-9 and TRBJ1-6; TRBD1 matches 8 bases. The read ends 3 residues before the CDR3 terminus; that terminus is restored from the germline J gene. Germline CDR1 reads SEHNR; CDR2 reads FQNEAQ (reference sequence). Trimming cost V 5 bases and J 7 bases; bases outside gene matches: 7. This CDR3 contains 15 residues.

In its sample, this clone was seen many times. The read falls 3 residues short of the CDR3 end, and the missing part is taken from the germline J gene. V gene TRBV27 combines with J gene TRBJ2-1, with D unclear. The CDR3 has 12 amino acids. Between the trimmed V and J ends, which lost 6 bases and 9 bases, there was a span of 12 bases. CDR1 MNHEY and CDR2 SMNVEV come from the germline V gene (reference sequence). The CDR3 bases that were read are TGTGCCAGCAGCGAACTCATTGGTGAG. Translated: CASSELIGE. The full CDR3 is CASSELIGEQFF.

This clone was counted at least ten times. The read finishes 3 residues shy of the CDR3 end, and the germline J gene is used to complete it. V usage is TRBV5-1 and J usage is TRBJ2-7; 9 bases line up with TRBD1. CDR1 SGHRS and CDR2 YFSETQ come from the germline V gene. The CDR3 is made up of 15 amino acids. With V trimmed by 0 bases and J by 5 bases, 6 bases remained unmatched. This CDR3 is CASSLGGQGFDEQYF. The sequenced CDR3 bases are TGCGCCAGCAGCTTGGGGGGACAGGGTTTCGACGAG.

The sample holds a few counts of this clone. The read comes to an end 3 residues before the CDR3 does, leaving the germline J gene to fill in the end. V and J are TRBV2 and TRBJ1-4; 9 positions agree with TRBD1. This CDR3 has 16 amino acids. Germline-derived CDR1 and CDR2 are SNHLY and FYNNEI. J gave up 4 bases and V 5 bases, and 8 bases lay outside the gene matches. The chain's CDR3 is CASSPDATGGNEKLFF. The part of the CDR3 DNA that was read is TGTGCCAGCAGTCCCGATGCGACAGGGGGTAATGAAAAA. Supplemented by reference TRBV2 and TRBJ1-4, the full variable domain reads EPEVTQTPSHQVTQMGQEVILRCVPISNHLYFYWYRQILGQKVEFLVSFYNNEISEKSEIFDDQFSVERPDGSNFTLKIRSTKLEDSAMYFCASSPDATGGNEKLFFGSGTQLSVL.